The 6 T cell receptor beta chains below were found in one sample sequenced in a study of beta chain features in type 1 diabetes (dated by TCRdb to about 2018). Overall study results and their limits: Type 1 diabetes patients showed a moderate but significant shortening of TCRB CDR3 length in all four CD4+ subsets.

The library was obtained by the immunoSEQ multiplex PCR assay. The entire isolated RNA was reverse transcribed using the High Capacity cDNA Reverse Transcription Kit, and thus expressed TCRB transcripts were sequenced. Held by TCRdb, this immuneACCESS table contains in-frame sequences only and omits some clones. Under half of the omission traces to an unresolved V gene where checked; the cause of the rest is unknown. The table for this sample lists about 710,000 clones; over 13% of them were counted only once. The ten largest clones capture 0.03% to 0.045% of the sample. Antigen specificity for these receptors is unknown. Sample: naive CD4+ T cells from blood. The cell subset or site label for this specimen denotes: true naive CD4+ T cells. These receptors were obtained from a man younger than 35 with type 1 diabetes.

This clone was seen more than once but under ten times. The chain joins TRBV6-5 to TRBJ2-2; the D gene could be TRBD1 or TRBD2 (6 bases each). Germline values: CDR1 MNHEY, CDR2 SVGAGI. V lost 5 bases to trimming and J lost 2 bases, with 12 bases between them. The CDR3 covers 15 residues. CDR3 nucleotides: TGTGCCAGCAGTCCTGGGGGGCCCAACACCGGGGAGCTGTTTTTT. It specifies CASSPGGPNTGELFF.

This clone was seen more than once but under ten times. In the same sample, other DNA sequences code for this CDR3. The chain links TRBV18 to TRBJ1-5; TRBD1 matches 8 bases. V trimming: 3 bases; J trimming: 1 base; junction bases outside the gene matches: 5. Germline V gene lookup returns CDR1 KGHSH and CDR2 LQKENI. The CDR3 has 16 amino acids. The chain's CDR3 is CASSPQGAGSNQPQHF. The CDR3 coding sequence is TGTGCCAGCTCACCCCAGGGGGCAGGAAGCAATCAGCCCCAGCATTTT.

The rearrangement uses TRBV7-2 and TRBJ1-5; D perhaps matches TRBD1 (6 bases). Between the trimmed V and J ends, which lost 5 bases and 6 bases, there was a span of 17 bases. This CDR3 has 15 residues. CDR1 and CDR2 from the germline V gene are SGHTA and FQGNSA. This CDR3 is CASSPGTGWAQPQHF. CDR3 DNA sequence: TGTGCCAGCAGCCCCGGAACAGGGTGGGCTCAGCCCCAGCATTTT.

This rearrangement joins TRBV28 to TRBJ2-3, with 9 bases lining up with TRBD1. The trim removed 11 bases at V and 6 bases at J, leaving 6 bases unmatched. This CDR3 spans 12 amino acids. Germline loops: CDR1 MDHEN, CDR2 SYDVKM. The CDR3 nucleotides read TGTGCCGGACAGGGGTCGTCCGATACGCAGTATTTT. Protein product: CAGQGSSDTQYF.

The chain recombines TRBV28 with TRBJ2-7, with 9 bases that match TRBD1. Germline V gene data show CDR1 as MDHEN and CDR2 as SYDVKM. This CDR3 contains 16 residues. With V trimmed by 6 bases and J by 5 bases, 14 bases remained unmatched. CDR3 loop: CASSTSGTGFEHEQYF. In nucleotides, the CDR3 is TGTGCCAGCAGCACATCCGGGACAGGGTTCGAACACGAGCAGTACTTC.

Turning to this clone: This same CDR3 is encoded by further DNA sequences in the sample. The chain employs TRBV9 and TRBJ2-1, with a weak D call TRBD2 (6 bases). The CDR3 is 15 residues long. In germline, CDR1 is SGDLS, CDR2 YYNGEE. Trimming left V 0 bases short and J 2 bases short, with 9 bases between. The CDR3 protein is CASSVVPGAYNEQFF. CDR3 nucleotides: TGTGCCAGCAGCGTAGTCCCGGGGGCCTACAATGAGCAGTTCTTC.